In its sample, the clone carrying this T cell receptor (beta chain) was seen once. Its target is unknown. This sample was included in a study of tumor-infiltrating lymphocytes in primary liver carcinoma. Findings and limits, study-wide: Only about 7-25% of top clones were detected in each of the five tumor regions.

The authors made TCR beta cDNA from roughly 480 ng total RNA with a constant-region primer. For TCR beta, libraries were produced by three nested multiplex PCR rounds using slightly modified ARM-PCR. The opening two PCR rounds, around 9 cycles each, paired TRBV1-TRBV30 forward primers with a C-beta reverse primer. A single record per CDR3 protein comes from TCRdb applying MiXCR to the multiplex PCR reads. This sample has 90,000 to 140,000 distinct CDR3 sequences, with roughly 85% found just once. V lost 2 bases and J lost 10, with 18 bases in between. The CDR3 extends over 15 amino acids. Germline V gene data show CDR1 as SGHAT and CDR2 as FQDESV (reference sequence). Extraction of RNA together with DNA used about 18-31 mg of unsorted bulk tissue. The study sampled five separate regions from each tumor.

Sequencing was carried out using liver tumor tissue from sampling region 3. Sample subset: tumor region T3, left-lateral pole. This TCR derives from a man aged 35 to 55 with primary liver carcinoma and hepatitis B virus infection. This chain uses TRBV11-1 with TRBJ2-1; D may be TRBD2 (5 bases). The CDR3 coding sequence is TGTGCCAGCAGCTTAACGGGAATGGGAGAATACGAGCAGTTCTTC. This sequence encodes CASSLTGMGEYEQFF.